The entry that follows covers one T cell receptor (beta chain) sequence. The antigen remains undetermined. This sample is part of a study of T cell responses to AZD1222 COVID-19 vaccine. This table comes from immunoSEQ multiplex PCR, and its TCRdb copy is limited to in-frame clones, with some not included. The profile shows about 150,000 clones, roughly 85% of them singletons. Study outcomes and limitations: Two AZD1222 administrations were followed by greater Spike-specific TCR breadth and depth. Among the donors, most were white British and more were female, and clonal diversity was possibly underestimated.

CDR3 length: 13 residues. Trimming removed 6 bases from V and 0 bases from J, with 8 bases in between. Germline V gene lookup returns CDR1 ENHRY and CDR2 SYGVKD. V is TRBV10-3 and J is TRBJ1-1; D unresolved. The clonotype was recovered from an adult who received the MenACWY meningococcal vaccine as a control. The sequencing used peripheral blood, collected 28 days after the second dose of the MenACWY control vaccine. CDR3 protein: CAISKQLNTEAFF. The CDR3, as DNA: TGTGCCATCAGCAAACAGCTGAACACTGAAGCTTTCTTT.